The clone carrying this T cell receptor beta chain was observed a few times. These data are taken from a study of regulatory T cells in long-lasting Graves disease. Time point described: newly diagnosed GD, antithyroid drugs for less than 3 months. PBMC RNA served as the TCR library source. Investigators prepared the TCR beta libraries by applying iRepertoire HTBI primers and Arm-PCR of CDR3 regions. MiXCR was run by TCRdb on the multiplex PCR reads, yielding one entry per CDR3 protein. The repertoire consists of roughly 520,000 distinct CDR3 sequences, with approximately 12% occurring once and the leading ten covering almost 9%. The CDR3 extends over 15 amino acids. Germline V gene lookup returns CDR1 MNHEY and CDR2 SVGAGI. V lost 0 bases, J lost 1 base, and 9 bases lay in between. The same specimen was also included in a second study, on T cells in Graves' hyperthyroidism and ophthalmopathy.

The J gene is TRBJ1-1, the V gene TRBV6-5; weak D call: TRBD1 (5 bases). The specimen was peripheral blood mononuclear cells (PBMCs), collected at new diagnosis, from a patient treated with antithyroid drugs. This receptor was obtained from a woman aged 30 to 39 with Graves disease. The CDR3: CASSYSGGGNTEAFF. DNA of the CDR3: TGTGCCAGCAGTTACTCTGGGGGGGGGAACACTGAAGCTTTCTTT.